The 20 T cell receptor beta chains below were found in one sample sequenced in a study of T cells expressing NK-cell markers. One entry per CDR3 protein, without DNA, is what TCRdb gives after re-calling the 5' RACE reads. This table holds some 150,000 distinct CDR3 sequences. Input material: blood T cells: a sorted CD56 or NKG2C T cell subset, CD4+ or CD8+ T cells, or bulk PBMC T cells (not recorded which). These receptors all stem from a man younger than 35 in good health.

V is TRBV20-1 and J is TRBJ2-1. The germline CDR1 and CDR2 sequences are DFQATT and SNEGSKA (reference sequence). This CDR3 spans 11 amino acids. The chain's CDR3 is CSAREYNEQFF.

The chain carries TRBV14 and TRBJ2-5. The germline V gene has CDR1 SGHDN and CDR2 FVKESK. This CDR3 spans 15 amino acids. CDR3 region: CASSPGRATEETQYF.

CDR3 amino acids: CASSSTGWEAFF. The gene calls are TRBV7-9 and TRBJ1-1; TCRdb proposes TRBD1, but this gene call is untestable without DNA. The CDR3 loop spans 12 amino acids. Germline CDR1 and CDR2: SEHNR and FQNEAQ (reference sequence).

The chain couples TRBV20-1 to TRBJ2-2; TCRdb lists TRBD1, though no DNA is available to test this call. Germline CDR1 is DFQATT and CDR2 is SNEGSKA (reference sequence). This CDR3 comprises 16 residues. Here the CDR3 reads CSARDRRGGNTGELFF.

This chain uses TRBV24-1 with TRBJ2-5. Germline V lookup: CDR1 KGHDR, CDR2 SFDVKD. CDR3 length: 14 residues. The CDR3 loop reads CATSDHDYTETQYF.

The chain is built from TRBV5-6 and TRBJ2-6; TCRdb indicates TRBD1, and absent DNA this call remains unverified. Per germline, CDR1 SGHDT and CDR2 YYEEEE. This CDR3 contains 14 residues. The CDR3 loop is CASGPGAGANVLTF.

The chain couples TRBV7-6 to TRBJ2-5; TCRdb gives TRBD1 as the D gene, but with no DNA this cannot be confirmed. This CDR3 is built from 19 residues. The germline CDR1 and CDR2 sequences are SGHVS and FNYEAQ. The CDR3 reads CASSPMLRGLNGKVETQYF.

This sequence joins TRBV28 and TRBJ2-7; TCRdb's D call, TRBD2, is unchecked because there is no DNA. The CDR3 totals 14 residues. The germline gives CDR1 MDHEN, CDR2 SYDVKM. Here the CDR3 reads CASSLTGQVGEQYF.

V gene TRBV15 combines with J gene TRBJ2-1. The CDR3 is 12 amino acids. The germline V gene has CDR1 LNHNV and CDR2 YYDKDF (reference sequence). The CDR3 sequence: CATVCSYNEQFF.

The chain has TRBV6-2 or TRBV6-3 and TRBJ2-1; TCRdb selects TRBD1, and the lack of DNA leaves this call unchecked. The V gene's germline CDR1 is MNHEY and CDR2 SVGEGT. The length of the CDR3 is 15 residues. This chain's CDR3 is CASDTRGNSYNEQFF.

V is TRBV24-1 and J is TRBJ1-2; the TRBD1 assignment by TCRdb is unverifiable without DNA. The CDR3 is 13 residues long. The germline V gene has CDR1 KGHDR and CDR2 SFDVKD. The CDR3 sequence is CATRDRHNYGYTF.

The chain couples TRBV5-1 to TRBJ2-3; TCRdb's D gene call, TRBD2, goes unchecked for lack of DNA. The V gene's germline CDR1 is SGHRS and CDR2 YFSETQ. This CDR3 is 15 amino acids long. CDR3 protein: CAGSPGTSGADTQYF.

The chain recombines TRBV19 with TRBJ1-5; the TCRdb D gene call, TRBD1, has no DNA to confirm it. This CDR3 is built from 13 residues. Germline-derived CDR1 and CDR2 are LNHDA and SQIVND (reference sequence). CDR3 sequence: CASSIGARQPQHF.

The J gene is TRBJ1-1, the V gene TRBV6-2 or TRBV6-3. Germline V gives CDR1 MNHEY, CDR2 SVGEGT. The CDR3 has 14 amino acids. CDR3 protein: CASSYSSLNTEAFF.

CDR3 sequence: CAWTSGGNEQFF. The gene calls are TRBV30 and TRBJ2-1; TCRdb names TRBD2, which stays unverified in the absence of DNA. Per the germline V gene, CDR1 is GTSNPN and CDR2 is SVGIG (reference sequence). This CDR3 has 12 amino acids.

This chain joins TRBV7-6 and TRBJ1-4; TCRdb returns TRBD1, unconfirmable since there is no DNA. Germline V gene lookup returns CDR1 SGHVS and CDR2 FNYEAQ. There are 18 residues in the CDR3. This chain's CDR3 is CASSLPTGSIATNEKLFF. The full variable domain, completed using reference TRBV7-6 and TRBJ1-4, is GAGVSQSPRYKVTKRGQDVALRCDPISGHVSLYWYRQALGQGPEFLTYFNYEAQQDKSGLPNDRFSAERPEGSISTLTIQRTEQRDSAMYRCASSLPTGSIATNEKLFFGSGTQLSVL.

This chain uses TRBV29-1 with TRBJ2-3; TCRdb picks TRBD2, but there is no DNA to check that call. CDR3 size: 15 residues. Germline CDR1 and CDR2: SQVTM and ANQGSEA. CDR3 in amino acids: CSVIPAEQNTDTQYF.

V usage is TRBV12-3 or TRBV12-4 and J usage is TRBJ1-5. The CDR3 is 13 residues long. The CDR3 loop is CASSFGLTQPQHF.

This sequence joins TRBV6-2 or TRBV6-3 and TRBJ1-5; TCRdb gives TRBD1 as the D gene, but with no DNA this cannot be confirmed. This CDR3 comprises 13 residues. Looked up from germline, CDR1 is MNHEY and CDR2 is SVGEGT. The CDR3 region is CASMGRGAQPQHF.

The chain uses TRBV29-1 and TRBJ1-1; TCRdb calls TRBD1, which cannot be checked without DNA. The germline gives CDR1 SQVTM, CDR2 ANQGSEA. The CDR3 spans 11 residues. The CDR3: CSVANRGEAFF.